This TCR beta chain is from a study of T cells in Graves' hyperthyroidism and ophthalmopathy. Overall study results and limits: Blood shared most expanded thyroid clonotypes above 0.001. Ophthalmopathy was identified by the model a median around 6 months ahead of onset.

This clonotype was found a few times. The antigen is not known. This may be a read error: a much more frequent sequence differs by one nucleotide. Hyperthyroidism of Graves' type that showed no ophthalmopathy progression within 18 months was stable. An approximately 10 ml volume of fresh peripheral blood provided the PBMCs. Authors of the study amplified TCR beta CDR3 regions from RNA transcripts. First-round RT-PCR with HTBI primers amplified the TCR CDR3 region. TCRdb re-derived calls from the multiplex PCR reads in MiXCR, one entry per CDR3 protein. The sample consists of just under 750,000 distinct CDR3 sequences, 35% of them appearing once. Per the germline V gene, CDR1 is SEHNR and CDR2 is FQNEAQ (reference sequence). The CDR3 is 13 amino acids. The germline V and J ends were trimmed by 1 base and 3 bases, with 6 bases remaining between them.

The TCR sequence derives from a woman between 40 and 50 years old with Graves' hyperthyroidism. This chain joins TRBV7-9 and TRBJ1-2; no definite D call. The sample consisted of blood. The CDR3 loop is CASSLDSDYGYTF. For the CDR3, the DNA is TGTGCCAGCAGCTTAGACAGTGACTATGGCTACACCTTC.